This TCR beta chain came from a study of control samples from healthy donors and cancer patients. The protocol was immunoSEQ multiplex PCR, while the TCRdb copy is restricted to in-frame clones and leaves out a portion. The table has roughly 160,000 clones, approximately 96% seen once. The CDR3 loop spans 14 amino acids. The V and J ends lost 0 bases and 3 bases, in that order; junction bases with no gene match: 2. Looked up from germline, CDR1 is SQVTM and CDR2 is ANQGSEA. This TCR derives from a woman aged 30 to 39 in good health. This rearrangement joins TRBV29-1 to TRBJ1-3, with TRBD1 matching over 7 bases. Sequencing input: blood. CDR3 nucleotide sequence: TGCAGCGTTGAAGATCGGGACAGTGGAAACACCATATATTTT. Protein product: CSVEDRDSGNTIYF.